This record concerns one TCR beta chain sequence. This sample was included in a study of blood T cell repertoires in COVID-19. Study-wide background: Sites across the United States, Italy and Spain contributed samples from acute and convalescent COVID-19. PBMCs, B-cell-depleted T cells, or T cells provided the cDNA or gDNA that made up the material.

After removal of 4 bases from V and 2 bases from J, the junction contained 8 bases not matched to a gene. Looked up from germline, CDR1 is LGHDT and CDR2 is YNNKEL (reference sequence). This CDR3 has 17 amino acids. Generated by immunoSEQ multiplex PCR, the TCRdb table keeps only in-frame clones and is missing some. The table records nearly 95,000 clones, about 90% of them present only once. The V and J genes are TRBV3-1 (or the pseudogene TRBV3-2) and TRBJ1-6; TRBD1 matches at 7 bases. The source of this sequence is a human donor with active COVID-19. The donor label of this sample is uncertain. The sequencing sample was made of peripheral blood. The CDR3 bases are TGTGCCAGCAGCCCTCAGACAGGGTTAACCTATAATTCACCCCTCCACTTT. The encoded protein is CASSPQTGLTYNSPLHF.